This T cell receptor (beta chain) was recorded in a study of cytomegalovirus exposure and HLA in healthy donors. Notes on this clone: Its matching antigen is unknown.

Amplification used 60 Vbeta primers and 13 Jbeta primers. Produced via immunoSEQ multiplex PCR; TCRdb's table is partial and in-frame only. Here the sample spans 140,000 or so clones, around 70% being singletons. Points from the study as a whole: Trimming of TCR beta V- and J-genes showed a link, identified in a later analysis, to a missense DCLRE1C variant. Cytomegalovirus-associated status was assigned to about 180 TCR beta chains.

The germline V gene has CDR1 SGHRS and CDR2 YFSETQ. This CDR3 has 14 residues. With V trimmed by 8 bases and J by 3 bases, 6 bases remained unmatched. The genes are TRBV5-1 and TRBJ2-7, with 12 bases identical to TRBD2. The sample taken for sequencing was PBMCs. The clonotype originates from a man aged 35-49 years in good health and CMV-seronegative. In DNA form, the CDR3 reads TGCGCCAGTAGCATGACTAGCGGGAGCTACGAGCAGTACTTC. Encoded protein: CASSMTSGSYEQYF.